What follows are 9 T cell receptor beta chains derived from one specimen sequenced in a study of CD8 T cells in Susac syndrome. RNA totalling about 0.45 to 1 ug underwent reverse transcription with random hexamers. TCRdb reanalysed the immunoSEQ multiplex PCR reads using MiXCR and keeps one entry per CDR3 protein. The sample has more than 110,000 distinct CDR3 sequences; nearly 95% are singletons. Sequences were obtained from CD8+ T cells from PBMCs. The source of these receptors is a human donor in good health.

This clonotype was recorded once. The chain is built from TRBV29-1 and TRBJ1-1; D gene ambiguous. The CDR3 has 10 residues. Per the germline V gene, CDR1 is SQVTM and CDR2 is ANQGSEA. V lost 7 bases to trimming and J lost 7 bases, with 10 bases between them. CDR3 sequence: CSAIKVEAFF. In DNA, the CDR3 is TGCAGCGCCATAAAGGTTGAAGCTTTCTTT.

The genes are TRBV29-1 and TRBJ1-2, with 8 bases lining up with TRBD1. The germline V gene has CDR1 SQVTM and CDR2 ANQGSEA. The J segment lost 8 bases and the V segment lost 3 bases, leaving 8 bases of the junction unmatched. The CDR3 has 13 residues. The DNA of the CDR3 is TGCAGCGTTGACACAGGGGGAATCGAAGGCTACACCTTC. It yields the protein CSVDTGGIEGYTF.

The chain has TRBV19 and TRBJ2-5; D is ambiguous. The ends were cut back, 6 bases at V and 0 bases at J, with 11 bases in the middle. The germline gives CDR1 LNHDA, CDR2 SQIVND (reference sequence). The CDR3 sequence is 14 residues long. CDR3 amino acids: CASSPIVYQETQYF. The CDR3 DNA follows: TGTGCCAGTAGCCCGATCGTGTACCAAGAGACCCAGTACTTC.

This clonotype has a single count. This rearrangement joins TRBV19 to TRBJ2-2; 9 nucleotides match TRBD1. After removal of 11 bases from V and 4 bases from J, the junction contained 5 bases not matched to a gene. Per germline, CDR1 LNHDA and CDR2 SQIVND (reference sequence). The CDR3 is 13 residues long. CDR3 in amino acids: CAGGQGITGELFF. CDR3 bases: TGTGCCGGGGGACAGGGAATCACCGGGGAGCTGTTTTTT.

This clonotype was recorded once. The chain is built from TRBV6-1 and TRBJ2-7, with 7 bases identical to TRBD2. Germline CDR1 and CDR2: MNHNS and SASEGT. The CDR3 is made up of 17 amino acids. V lost 6 bases to trimming and J lost 0 bases; unmatched junction nucleotides: 14. CDR3 sequence: CASSPSALGLSSYEQYF. In nucleotides, the CDR3 is TGTGCCAGCAGCCCATCTGCGTTGGGACTAAGCTCCTACGAGCAGTACTTC.

The J gene is TRBJ1-1, the V gene TRBV29-1; 10 positions match TRBD1. Germline trimming cut 7 bases from V and 10 bases from J; bases unmatched to any gene: 12. CDR3 length: 13 residues. Looked up from germline, CDR1 is SQVTM and CDR2 is ANQGSEA. Written as DNA, the CDR3 is TGCAGCGGCGTGACAGGGGGCGCAATAGGAGCTTTCTTT. It is translated as CSGVTGGAIGAFF. The whole variable domain, filled in from reference TRBV29-1 and TRBJ1-1, reads SAVISQKPSRDICQRGTSLTIQCQVDSQVTMMFWYRQQPGQSLTLIATANQGSEATYESGFVIDKFPISRPNLTFSTLTVSNMSPEDSSIYLCSGVTGGAIGAFFGQGTRLTVV.

This sequence joins TRBV20-1 and TRBJ2-1, with a weak D call TRBD1 (5 bases). The CDR3 runs 14 residues. Trimming shortened V by 0 bases and J by 10 bases, and 16 bases separated the two germline ends. Germline CDR1 reads DFQATT; CDR2 reads SNEGSKA (reference sequence). The CDR3 is CSARDRKGRPEQFF. In DNA, the CDR3 is TGCAGTGCTAGAGATCGTAAGGGGCGGCCCGAGCAGTTCTTC.

The V and J genes are TRBV20-1 and TRBJ2-7, with no clear D. Between the trimmed V and J ends, which lost 5 bases and 3 bases, there was a span of 14 bases. Germline CDR1 is DFQATT and CDR2 is SNEGSKA (reference sequence). CDR3 length: 13 amino acids. The CDR3 region is CSASTPEFYEQYF. The CDR3, as DNA: TGCAGTGCTTCGACCCCGGAGTTCTACGAGCAGTACTTC.

The chain is built from TRBV12-3 or TRBV12-4 and TRBJ2-7, with D perhaps matching TRBD1 (5 bases). The V end was cut by 5 bases, the J end by 5 bases, with 13 bases between. This CDR3 is built from 13 residues. CDR3 amino acids: CASSPQGYHEQYF. CDR3 DNA: TGTGCCAGCAGTCCGCAGGGTTACCACGAGCAGTACTTC.